These 30 T cell receptor beta chains were all obtained from the same sample, sequenced in a study of shared clonotypes between healthy human individuals. Some clones are missing from TCRdb's copy, which holds only in-frame ones; the method was immunoSEQ multiplex PCR. In the table there are 2 million to 2.5 million clones, approximately 95% of which are singletons. Sequenced input: naive CD4+ T cells from PBMCs. As for subset: CD45RA+ positively selected. The source is a man younger than 30 in good health. Some clones in this sample may be carry-over from other donors' samples.

The chain couples TRBV7-2 to TRBJ2-1; D gene unclear. The V end was cut by 0 bases, the J end by 4 bases, with 4 bases between. Germline V gene sequence: CDR1 SGHTA, CDR2 FQGNSA. The CDR3 covers 13 residues. The CDR3 nucleotides read TGTGCCAGCAGCTTAGCGGAGTACAATGAGCAGTTCTTC. Residues: CASSLAEYNEQFF.

The chain couples TRBV6-6 to TRBJ2-1; D call uncertain. Germline V CDR1 and CDR2: MNHNY, SVGAGI (reference sequence). The CDR3 has 11 residues. The V gene lost 4 bases and the J gene lost 6 bases, with 4 bases spanning the gap. The CDR3 loop is CASSSINEQFF. CDR3 sequence (DNA): TGTGCCAGCAGTTCCATCAATGAGCAGTTCTTC.

This chain uses TRBV10-3 with TRBJ2-3; D gene ambiguous. The CDR3 is 17 amino acids. Trimming left V 4 bases short and J 3 bases short, with 20 bases between. Germline V gene data show CDR1 as ENHRY and CDR2 as SYGVKD. CDR3 in amino acids: CAISGAVSSLPTDTQYF. CDR3 bases: TGTGCCATCAGTGGGGCGGTCTCTTCCCTCCCTACAGATACGCAGTATTTT.

The chain uses TRBV27 and TRBJ2-1; D may be TRBD2 (6 bases). CDR3 length: 14 amino acids. Germline-derived CDR1 and CDR2 are MNHEY and SMNVEV (reference sequence). The ends were cut back, 7 bases at V and 6 bases at J, with 16 bases in the middle. The CDR3 spells CASNTTRGPNEQFF. Written as DNA, the CDR3 is TGTGCCAGCAATACGACTAGAGGACCCAATGAGCAGTTCTTC.

The rearrangement links TRBV10-3 to TRBJ2-3, with TRBD2 identical over 8 bases. The CDR3 has 14 amino acids. Trimming at V came to 4 bases and at J to 8 bases, leaving 8 bases not matched to a gene. The germline gives CDR1 ENHRY, CDR2 SYGVKD. The CDR3 coding sequence is TGTGCCATCAGTGGTCCCTCACGGGGGGGTACGCAGTATTTT. This translates into CAISGPSRGGTQYF.

This rearrangement joins TRBV18 to TRBJ2-1; D perhaps matches TRBD1 (6 bases). CDR1 KGHSH and CDR2 LQKENI come from the germline V gene. Trimming left V 1 base short and J 2 bases short, with 15 bases between. CDR3 length equals 17 residues. In DNA form, the CDR3 reads TGTGCCAGCTCACCACGAACCAGGGGACCTACCTACAATGAGCAGTTCTTC. Translated, it gives CASSPRTRGPTYNEQFF.

This chain connects TRBV6-5 to TRBJ2-1; 8 nucleotides line up with TRBD2. J was trimmed by 0 bases and V by 6 bases; bases with no gene match: 4. Germline values: CDR1 MNHEY, CDR2 SVGAGI. The length of the CDR3 is 15 residues. CDR3 DNA: TGTGCCAGCAGAGGAAGCGGGAGCTCCTACAATGAGCAGTTCTTC. This gives the protein CASRGSGSSYNEQFF.

The gene calls are TRBV11-2 and TRBJ2-4; D unresolved. The CDR3 sequence is 13 residues long. Germline V gives CDR1 SGHAT, CDR2 FQNNGV. The V gene lost 3 bases and the J gene lost 6 bases, with 9 bases spanning the gap. CDR3 coding DNA: TGTGCCAGCAGCTTGGCAGGCGTAAACATTCAGTACTTC. Translating it yields CASSLAGVNIQYF.

This chain uses TRBV10-1 with TRBJ2-3, with TRBD1 matching 7 bases. This CDR3 spans 14 amino acids. From germline, CDR1 is WNHNN and CDR2 SYGVQD (reference sequence). V was pared by 5 bases and J by 2 bases, with 4 bases of the junction left unmatched. The CDR3 DNA is TGCGCCAGCAGTTCAGGGGGATTCACAGATACGCAGTATTTT. Amino acid sequence: CASSSGGFTDTQYF.

This CDR3 is CASSLETGGLYGYTF. CDR3 DNA sequence: TGTGCCAGCAGCTTAGAAACTGGGGGCCTCTATGGCTACACCTTC. The V gene is TRBV7-2, the J gene TRBJ1-2; TRBD1 might be the D (6 bases). Looked up from germline, CDR1 is SGHTA and CDR2 is FQGNSA. Trimming removed 1 base from V and 4 bases from J, with 13 bases in between. The CDR3 consists of 15 residues.

The chain joins TRBV7-3 to TRBJ2-1, with 7 bases aligning to TRBD1. With 2 bases clipped from V and 4 bases from J, the junction kept 5 bases outside the gene matches. CDR1 is SGHTA and CDR2 is FQGTGA in the germline V gene. The CDR3 runs to 15 residues. In nucleotides, the CDR3 is TGTGCCAGCAGCTTAGGCGCGACAGGGTACAATGAGCAGTTCTTC. Translated: CASSLGATGYNEQFF.

This chain links TRBV5-4 with TRBJ2-1; D assignment may be TRBD1 or TRBD2 (5 bases each). Germline assignment: CDR1 SGHNT and CDR2 YYREEE (reference sequence). Between the trimmed V and J ends, which lost 3 bases and 5 bases, there was a span of 15 bases. The CDR3 is made up of 15 amino acids. The CDR3, as DNA: TGTGCCAGCAGCTCTCGACGGGACGGTAACAATGAGCAGTTCTTC. It specifies CASSSRRDGNNEQFF.

Remarks on this clone: The identical CDR3 is also encoded by other nucleotide sequences in the sample. This rearrangement joins TRBV19 to TRBJ1-1; unclear D gene. CDR3 length: 14 amino acids. CDR1 LNHDA and CDR2 SQIVND come from the germline V gene (reference sequence). The V end lost 4 bases, the J end lost 0 bases, and 9 bases lay between the germline ends. The CDR3 bases are TGTGCCAGTAGTACCCCTAGGGTGAACACTGAAGCTTTCTTT. Translating it yields CASSTPRVNTEAFF. The full variable domain, rest sourced from reference TRBV19 and TRBJ1-1, is DGGITQSPKYLFRKEGQNVTLSCEQNLNHDAMYWYRQDPGQGLRLIYYSQIVNDFQKGDIAEGYSVSREKKESFPLTVTSAQKNPTAFYLCASSTPRVNTEAFFGQGTRLTVV.

The V and J genes are TRBV4-2 and TRBJ2-1, with 13 bases matching TRBD2. There are 17 residues in the CDR3. Germline CDR1 and CDR2: LGHNA and YNFKEQ. V lost 1 base and J lost 4; bases outside the gene matches: 4. CDR3 amino acids: CASSQGLAGGPYNEQFF. The CDR3 region has the DNA TGTGCCAGCAGCCAAGGACTAGCGGGAGGTCCGTACAATGAGCAGTTCTTC.

This chain connects TRBV10-2 to TRBJ1-5, with D possibly being TRBD1 (6 bases). V was trimmed by 10 bases and J by 7 bases, leaving 20 bases between them. Germline loops: CDR1 WSHSY, CDR2 SAAADI. The CDR3 covers 14 residues. The CDR3 reads CATQWGATGQPQHF. DNA for the CDR3: TGCGCCACGCAGTGGGGGGCAACTGGCCAGCCCCAGCATTTT.

The rearrangement uses TRBV5-4 and TRBJ2-5; possible D gene TRBD1, 5 bases. Germline values: CDR1 SGHNT, CDR2 YYREEE (reference sequence). V was clipped by 2 bases and J by 10 bases, with 15 bases between them. This CDR3 has 13 amino acids. The DNA of the CDR3 is TGTGCCAGCAGCTTCACATCCAGGGTCCGCCAGTACTTC. This encodes CASSFTSRVRQYF. Together with reference TRBV5-4 and TRBJ2-5, the CDR3 gives the full variable domain: ETGVTQSPTHLIKTRGQQVTLRCSSQSGHNTVSWYQQALGQGPQFIFQYYREEENGRGNFPPRFSGLQFPNYSSELNVNALELDDSALYLCASSFTSRVRQYFGPGTRLLVL.

The chain links TRBV27 to TRBJ2-1; 10 bases map to TRBD2. This CDR3 contains 18 residues. Looked up from germline, CDR1 is MNHEY and CDR2 is SMNVEV (reference sequence). V lost 0 bases to trimming and J lost 0 bases; unmatched junction nucleotides: 5. The CDR3 loop reads CASSLSTSGTRSYNEQFF. The CDR3, as DNA: TGTGCCAGCAGTTTATCTACTAGCGGGACCCGCTCCTACAATGAGCAGTTCTTC.

The rearrangement uses TRBV19 and TRBJ2-6, with 7 bases aligning to TRBD1. This CDR3 spans 15 amino acids. Germline V gives CDR1 LNHDA, CDR2 SQIVND (reference sequence). V lost 7 bases to trimming and J lost 3 bases; unmatched junction nucleotides: 6. The CDR3 DNA sequence: TGTGCCAGTACGAGGGGGCGCGGTGGGGCCAACGTCCTGACTTTC. Translating gives CASTRGRGGANVLTF.

This CDR3 is CAGVAGSSYEQYF. The DNA for the CDR3 is TGTGCCGGGGTAGCGGGTAGCTCCTACGAGCAGTACTTC. The V call is TRBV30, the J call TRBJ2-7, with 7 nucleotides matching TRBD2. The CDR3 covers 13 residues. Germline CDR1 and CDR2: GTSNPN and SVGIG (reference sequence). V shed 8 bases, J shed 0 bases, and the junction held 7 bases outside the gene matches.

V and J are TRBV5-1 and TRBJ2-1; 13 positions agree with TRBD2. V shed 5 bases and J 0 bases; nucleotides not matched to a gene: 8. Germline loops: CDR1 SGHRS, CDR2 YFSETQ. The CDR3 length is 18 residues. The CDR3 DNA follows: TGCGCCAGCAGATTGTGGACTAGCGGGAGCTACTCCTACAATGAGCAGTTCTTC. This encodes CASRLWTSGSYSYNEQFF.

A note on this clone: Other DNA sequences in this sample translate to the same CDR3. J is TRBJ2-1 and V is TRBV5-1; TRBD2 matches at 11 bases. Germline V lookup: CDR1 SGHRS, CDR2 YFSETQ. After removal of 4 bases from V and 2 bases from J, the junction contained 5 bases not matched to a gene. The CDR3 has 16 residues. The CDR3: CASSLVAGGPYNEQFF. DNA for the CDR3: TGCGCCAGCAGCCTGGTAGCGGGAGGGCCCTACAATGAGCAGTTCTTC.

About this clone itself: The identical CDR3 is also encoded by other nucleotide sequences in the sample. The rearrangement links TRBV7-3 to TRBJ2-1, with D unclear. Germline CDR1 SGHTA, CDR2 FQGTGA. This CDR3 is 13 amino acids long. With 2 bases removed from V and 2 bases from J, the gap between germline ends came to 4 bases. CDR3 nucleotide sequence: TGTGCCAGCAGCTTAGAAGCCTACAATGAGCAGTTCTTC. Translating gives CASSLEAYNEQFF.

Only one count was recorded for this clone. The chain links TRBV5-1 to TRBJ2-2; 7 bases align to TRBD2. Germline assignment: CDR1 SGHRS and CDR2 YFSETQ. V lost 4 bases and J lost 6; bases outside the gene matches: 3. CDR3 length: 13 amino acids. The CDR3 loop reads CASSGGGSGELFF. Written as DNA, the CDR3 is TGCGCCAGCAGCGGCGGGGGTTCCGGGGAGCTGTTTTTT.

This clone has just a few counts. The rearrangement links TRBV27 to TRBJ2-1; D remains ambiguous. Germline CDR1 is MNHEY and CDR2 is SMNVEV (reference sequence). Trimming removed 4 bases from V and 3 bases from J, with 7 bases in between. CDR3 length equals 13 residues. CDR3 in amino acids: CASSSSLYNEQFF. CDR3 DNA: TGTGCCAGCAGTTCGAGCCTCTACAATGAGCAGTTCTTC.

A word on this clone: This sample includes further DNA sequences coding for the same CDR3. The CDR3 bases are TGTGCCAGCAGCTCGAGGACAGGGGCGAACACTGAAGCTTTCTTT. Amino acid sequence: CASSSRTGANTEAFF. This chain uses TRBV7-2 with TRBJ1-1; 9 nucleotides agree with TRBD1. The J segment lost 1 base and the V segment lost 4 bases, leaving 4 bases of the junction unmatched. The germline V gene encodes CDR1 SGHTA and CDR2 FQGNSA. This CDR3 is built from 15 residues.

This clone was recorded once. The junction shows a germline mismatch at one end, possibly a read error. The chain is built from TRBV28 and TRBJ2-3; TRBD1 might be the D (7 bases). Looked up from germline, CDR1 is MDHEN and CDR2 is SYDVKM. CDR3 size: 14 residues. The CDR3 spells CATPVEGAGDRADF. The CDR3 DNA follows: TGTGCCACCCCCGTGGAGGGGGCTGGGGACCGGGCGGATTTT.

The chain uses TRBV19 and TRBJ2-7; D perhaps matches TRBD1 (6 bases). V was trimmed by 3 bases and J by 0 bases, leaving 12 bases between them. The germline V gene encodes CDR1 LNHDA and CDR2 SQIVND (reference sequence). The CDR3 loop spans 15 amino acids. CDR3 in amino acids: CASSIARGSSYEQYF. CDR3 coding DNA: TGTGCCAGTAGTATCGCCAGGGGTAGCTCCTACGAGCAGTACTTC. The full variable domain, with the rest looked up from reference TRBV19 and TRBJ2-7, is DGGITQSPKYLFRKEGQNVTLSCEQNLNHDAMYWYRQDPGQGLRLIYYSQIVNDFQKGDIAEGYSVSREKKESFPLTVTSAQKNPTAFYLCASSIARGSSYEQYFGPGTRLTVT.

This clone was recorded once. This chain links TRBV5-4 with TRBJ2-7; 16 nucleotides line up with TRBD2. CDR1 SGHNT and CDR2 YYREEE come from the germline V gene (reference sequence). This CDR3 has 15 residues. V lost 4 bases and J lost 9; bases outside the gene matches: 7. CDR3 sequence (DNA): TGTGCCAGCAGCACGGGGACTAGCGGGAGGGCGGGGCAGTACTTC. This codes for CASSTGTSGRAGQYF.

The chain uses TRBV25-1 and TRBJ2-7; TRBD2 is a possible D gene (6 bases). There are 15 residues in the CDR3. Trimming took 3 bases from V and 5 from J, leaving 17 bases between them. Germline V gives CDR1 MGHDK, CDR2 SYGVNS. The CDR3 DNA sequence: TGTGCCAGCAGTGATAGCAGCGGACCGGGGGACGAGCAGTACTTC. Its translation: CASSDSSGPGDEQYF.

This chain joins TRBV15 and TRBJ1-5, with D tentatively TRBD1 (6 bases). Germline CDR1 is LNHNV and CDR2 is YYDKDF (reference sequence). The CDR3 is made up of 16 amino acids. Trimming took off 1 base at V and 7 bases at J, with 17 bases between the two ends. The CDR3 protein is CATSRVSVGQGQPQHF. In DNA form, the CDR3 reads TGTGCCACCAGCAGAGTCTCAGTAGGTCAGGGGCAGCCCCAGCATTTT.